The present TCR beta chain was sequenced within a study of shared clonotypes between healthy human individuals. This clone showed up just once. Its antigen is still unknown. There are 17 residues in the CDR3. J gave up 4 bases and V 5 bases, and 10 bases lay outside the gene matches. Germline V gene data show CDR1 as SGHNT and CDR2 as YYREEE (reference sequence). Method: immunoSEQ multiplex PCR; TCRdb's copy keeps in-frame clones and lacks some. The sample consists of about 520,000 clones, about 96% of them appearing once. Study-wide points: Deeper or shallower sequencing was expected to change how clonotypes are shared among donors.

The V gene is TRBV5-4, the J gene TRBJ2-7, with 15 positions matching TRBD2. This TCR derives from a woman younger than 45 in good health. Sequenced input: naive CD4+ T cells sorted from blood. Subset given: CD45RA+ positively selected. CDR3 sequence: CASRTNPGLAGGYEQYF. DNA of the CDR3: TGTGCCAGCAGGACCAATCCGGGACTAGCGGGAGGTTACGAGCAGTACTTC.